The clone carrying this TCR beta chain has only one observation. The target antigen is unknown. This entry is derived from a study of vaccination and CD4 T cells after COVID-19. Trimming pared 0 bases from V and 10 bases from J, leaving 13 bases between. The germline gives CDR1 LGHNA, CDR2 YSLEER. This CDR3 contains 14 residues. Treatment specified: roughly 10-day PBMC culture with coronavirus spike peptide pools or control peptides (ViraFEST assay). An Oncomine TCR Beta short-read assay was used to sequence the DNA from cultured CD4+ T cells. TCRdb analysed the PCR reads with MiXCR anew, one entry per CDR3 protein. The top ten clones hold around 2.8% of a sample with tens of thousands of distinct CDR3 sequences, about 54% of them seen once.

Sample: CD4+ T cells from blood, cultured in vitro. V and J are TRBV4-3 and TRBJ2-1; the D is unclear. The sequence derives from a human donor who had recovered from COVID-19. The CDR3 nucleotides read TGCGCCAGCAGCCAAGATGTGGGCAGCCTGGAGCAGTTCTTC. It translates to CASSQDVGSLEQFF.